The rows below give T cell receptor beta chains drawn from one sample of a study of shared clonotypes between healthy human individuals. The assay was immunoSEQ multiplex PCR, and TCRdb's table has in-frame clones only and misses some. The sample carries approximately 480,000 clones, approximately 79% recorded once. Sequencing was done on a sample of PBMCs. These receptors came from a middle-aged woman in good health. Some clones in this sample may be carry-over from other donors' samples. Both conserved end residues are part of each CDR3. D genes are given only for firm matches. The size entry is marked missing in some rows and otherwise reads once, few, many or a size class.

TRBJ2-1 | TRBD1 | NA | TRBV9 | CASSPLGQGRYNEQFF | TGTGCCAGCAGCCCATTAGGACAGGGGCGCTACAATGAGCAGTTCTTC
TRBJ2-3 | NA | NA | TRBV5-4 | CASSLGGGKTDTQYF | TGTGCCAGCAGCTTGGGGGGCGGGAAAACAGATACGCAGTATTTT
TRBJ1-2 | NA | many | TRBV2 | CASSLNRESTYGYTF | TGTGCCAGCAGCCTAAACAGGGAATCCACTTATGGCTACACCTTC
TRBJ2-7 | NA | NA | TRBV6-1 | CASSEGRPYEQYF | TGTGCCAGCAGTGAAGGAAGGCCCTACGAGCAGTACTTC
TRBJ2-7 | TRBD1 | NA | TRBV5-1 | CASSLGRGQGYEQYF | TGCGCCAGCAGCCTAGGTCGAGGACAGGGTTACGAGCAGTACTTC
TRBJ1-2 | NA | NA | TRBV28 | CASSLGRGQYGYTF | TGTGCCAGCAGTTTAGGACGGGGGCAGTATGGCTACACCTTC
TRBJ2-7 | TRBD2 | NA | TRBV7-6 | CASSSGTRGGEQYF | TGTGCCAGCAGCTCCGGGACTAGGGGTGGCGAGCAGTACTTC
TRBJ1-4 | TRBD1 | once | TRBV2 | CASSVGTGATNEKLFF | TGTGCCAGCAGTGTGGGGACAGGTGCAACTAATGAAAAACTGTTTTTT
TRBJ2-7 | NA | NA | TRBV10-2 | CASRPQNSYEQYF | TGCGCCAGCAGACCACAGAACTCCTACGAGCAGTACTTC
TRBJ2-7 | NA | NA | TRBV6-5 | CASRIGQNPSYEQYF | TGTGCCAGCAGGATAGGACAGAATCCCTCCTACGAGCAGTACTTC
TRBJ2-7 | NA | NA | TRBV28 | CASSLRSGHRYEQYF | TGTGCCAGCAGTTTAAGGAGCGGGCACCGCTACGAGCAGTACTTC
TRBJ2-3 | TRBD2 | few | TRBV7-2 | CASSLSGMVTDTQYF | TGTGCCAGCAGCCTTAGCGGGATGGTCACAGATACGCAGTATTTT
TRBJ2-3 | TRBD2 | NA | TRBV7-9 | CASSRLAGGITDTQYF | TGTGCCAGCAGCCGTCTCGCGGGGGGGATCACAGATACGCAGTATTTT
TRBJ2-6 | TRBD1 | NA | TRBV7-9 | CASSLPGQGAGANVLTF | TGTGCCAGCAGCCTCCCGGGACAGGGGGCTGGGGCCAACGTCCTGACTTTC
TRBJ2-3 | NA | NA | TRBV9 | CASSVFSLGEGTDTQYF | TGTGCCAGCAGCGTCTTCTCTTTGGGAGAAGGCACAGATACGCAGTATTTT
TRBJ2-4 | NA | NA | TRBV28 | CASSSPGQREVQYF | TGTGCCAGCAGTTCCCCCGGACAGCGGGAAGTTCAGTACTTC
TRBJ1-1 | NA | NA | TRBV5-5 | CASSLWGGTEAFF | TGTGCCAGCAGCTTGTGGGGCGGTACTGAAGCTTTCTTT
TRBJ2-7 | NA | NA | TRBV7-2 | CASSTEGASYEQYF | TGTGCCAGCAGCACCGAAGGGGCTTCCTACGAGCAGTACTTC
TRBJ2-2 | NA | NA | TRBV27 | CASSFGNTGELFF | TGTGCCAGCAGTTTCGGGAACACCGGGGAGCTGTTTTTT
TRBJ2-7 | NA | NA | TRBV2 | CASSYTGQSGEQYF | TGTGCCAGCAGTTATACCGGACAGTCCGGAGAGCAGTACTTC
TRBJ1-3 | NA | NA | TRBV5-5 | CASGTSSGNTIYF | TGTGCCAGCGGGACCAGCTCTGGAAACACCATATATTTT
TRBJ1-5 | NA | NA | TRBV7-9 | CASSAGGEVNQPQHF | TGTGCCAGCAGCGCTGGGGGCGAGGTCAATCAGCCCCAGCATTTT
TRBJ2-1 | TRBD1 | NA | TRBV7-3 | CASSLEGQGYNEQFF | TGTGCCAGCAGCTTAGAAGGACAGGGGTACAATGAGCAGTTCTTC
TRBJ2-1 | NA | NA | TRBV27 | CASSLSGSGEQFF | TGTGCCAGCAGTTTATCGGGGAGTGGCGAGCAGTTCTTC
TRBJ1-5 | TRBD1 | NA | TRBV28 | CASSFMGQSQPQHF | TGTGCCAGCAGTTTTATGGGACAGAGTCAGCCCCAGCATTTT
TRBJ2-7 | TRBD2 | NA | TRBV9 | CASKRVQRDSIYEQYF | TGTGCCAGCAAACGAGTTCAGCGGGACTCCATCTACGAGCAGTACTTC
TRBJ1-5 | NA | NA | TRBV10-2 | CASSELGGGNQPQHF | TGCGCCAGCAGTGAGTTGGGGGGGGGCAATCAGCCCCAGCATTTT
TRBJ1-4 | NA | NA | TRBV7-8 | CASSLGARGNEKLFF | TGTGCCAGCAGCTTAGGGGCTCGGGGTAATGAAAAACTGTTTTTT
TRBJ2-7 | NA | few | TRBV6-5 | CASSYSRQGYEQYF | TGTGCCAGCAGTTACTCGAGGCAGGGATACGAGCAGTACTTC
TRBJ1-1 | NA | NA | TRBV7-9 | CASSLGRAAKTAFF | TGTGCCAGCAGCTTAGGGCGGGCAGCTAAGACGGCTTTCTTT
TRBJ2-7 | NA | NA | TRBV19 | CASSIEAGYSEQYF | TGTGCCAGTAGTATTGAGGCAGGTTACTCCGAGCAGTACTTC
TRBJ1-6 | NA | NA | TRBV2 | CASTGGVGYDSPLHF | TGTGCCAGCACCGGAGGGGTAGGGTATGATTCACCCCTCCACTTT
TRBJ2-7 | NA | NA | TRBV28 | CASSSLLYEQYF | TGTGCCAGCAGTAGCCTACTCTACGAGCAGTACTTC
TRBJ1-2 | TRBD1 | NA | TRBV29-1 | CSVVGQGASNYGYTF | TGCAGCGTCGTCGGACAGGGGGCTTCCAACTATGGCTACACCTTC
TRBJ2-1 | NA | few | TRBV6-5 | CASSSDSREQFF | TGTGCCAGCAGTTCCGATAGTCGTGAGCAGTTCTTC
TRBJ2-3 | NA | NA | TRBV5-5 | CASSWGSDTQYF | TGTGCCAGCAGCTGGGGGAGCGATACGCAGTATTTT
TRBJ1-5 | NA | NA | TRBV11-3 | CASSPAGHSNQPQHF | TGTGCCAGCAGCCCCGCGGGACATAGCAATCAGCCCCAGCATTTT
TRBJ2-1 | NA | NA | TRBV5-4 | CASSLGGAGYNEQFF | TGTGCCAGCAGCTTGGGGGGGGCTGGGTACAATGAGCAGTTCTTC
TRBJ2-1 | NA | NA | TRBV27 | CASSPLLHGRGYNEQFF | TGTGCCAGCAGTCCACTTCTCCACGGACGCGGCTACAATGAGCAGTTCTTC
TRBJ2-4 | NA | NA | TRBV9 | CASSLRPKNIQYF | TGTGCCAGCAGCCTGCGGCCCAAAAACATTCAGTACTTC
TRBJ2-6 | NA | NA | TRBV5-4 | CASSSLGANVLTF | TGTGCCAGCAGCTCGTTGGGGGCCAACGTCCTGACTTTC
TRBJ2-3 | NA | NA | TRBV10-3 | CAIRRQKSTDTQYF | TGTGCCATCAGGCGTCAGAAGAGCACAGATACGCAGTATTTT
TRBJ1-5 | TRBD1 | NA | TRBV28 | CASSLTGDPEPNQPQHF | TGTGCCAGCAGTTTGACAGGGGACCCAGAACCCAATCAGCCCCAGCATTTT
TRBJ1-1 | NA | NA | TRBV5-1 | CASSLAGPGLEAFF | TGCGCCAGCAGCTTGGCAGGACCCGGGCTTGAAGCTTTCTTT
TRBJ2-7 | TRBD2 | NA | TRBV7-3 | CASSPTSGRTYEQYF | TGTGCCAGCAGCCCGACTAGCGGGAGGACCTACGAGCAGTACTTC
TRBJ2-5 | TRBD2 | NA | TRBV10-3 | CATGLAGDQETQYF | TGTGCCACCGGACTAGCGGGAGACCAAGAGACCCAGTACTTC
TRBJ1-1 | TRBD1 | many | TRBV19 | CASRWRGQVDTEAFF | TGTGCCAGTAGATGGAGGGGGCAAGTAGACACTGAAGCTTTCTTT
TRBJ2-1 | TRBD1 | once | TRBV4-1 | CASSRGQGVRNEQFF | TGCGCCAGCAGTCGAGGTCAGGGGGTTCGGAATGAGCAGTTCTTC
TRBJ1-4 | TRBD1 | NA | TRBV18 | CASSSGTGSFQEKLFF | TGTGCCAGCTCATCGGGGACAGGGAGTTTTCAGGAAAAACTGTTTTTT
TRBJ2-7 | NA | NA | TRBV10-2 | CASRFGLPASEQYF | TGCGCCAGCAGATTCGGACTCCCGGCATCCGAGCAGTACTTC
TRBJ1-1 | TRBD1 | few | TRBV6-1 | CASSARQGINTEAFF | TGTGCCAGCAGTGCCAGACAGGGGATAAACACTGAAGCTTTCTTT
TRBJ2-7 | TRBD2 | NA | TRBV18 | CASSPAGRALPYEQYF | TGTGCCAGCTCACCAGCTGGGAGGGCATTGCCCTACGAGCAGTACTTC